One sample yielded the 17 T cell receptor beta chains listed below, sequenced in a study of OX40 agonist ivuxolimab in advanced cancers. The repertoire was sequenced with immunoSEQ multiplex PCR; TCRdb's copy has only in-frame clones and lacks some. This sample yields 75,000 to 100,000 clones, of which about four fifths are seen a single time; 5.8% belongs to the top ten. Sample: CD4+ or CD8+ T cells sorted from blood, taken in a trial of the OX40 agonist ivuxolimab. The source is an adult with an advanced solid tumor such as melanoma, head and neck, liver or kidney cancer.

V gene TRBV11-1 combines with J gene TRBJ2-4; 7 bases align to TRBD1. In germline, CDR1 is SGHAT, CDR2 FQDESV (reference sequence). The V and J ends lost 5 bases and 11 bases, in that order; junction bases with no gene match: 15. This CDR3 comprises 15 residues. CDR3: CASSGFTGQLGVQYF. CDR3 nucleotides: TGTGCCAGCAGCGGATTCACGGGACAGTTAGGGGTTCAGTACTTC.

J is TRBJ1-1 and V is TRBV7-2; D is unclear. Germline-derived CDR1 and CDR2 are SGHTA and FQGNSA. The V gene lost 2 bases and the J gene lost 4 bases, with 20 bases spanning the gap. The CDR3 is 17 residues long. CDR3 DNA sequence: TGTGCCAGCAGCTTAAGCTCCCCAGGTGGGCTCGGCACTGAAGCTTTCTTT. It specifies CASSLSSPGGLGTEAFF.

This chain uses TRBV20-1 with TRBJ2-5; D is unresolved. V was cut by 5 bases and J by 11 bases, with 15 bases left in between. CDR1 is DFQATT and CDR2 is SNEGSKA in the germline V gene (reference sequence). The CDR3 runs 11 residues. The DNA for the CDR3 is TGCAGTGCTCAGCACCAGCAGGAGCAGTACTTC. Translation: CSAQHQQEQYF.

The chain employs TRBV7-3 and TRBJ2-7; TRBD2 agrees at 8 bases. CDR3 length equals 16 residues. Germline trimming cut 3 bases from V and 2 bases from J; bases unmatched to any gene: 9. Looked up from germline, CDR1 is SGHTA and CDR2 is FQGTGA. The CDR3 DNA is TGTGCCAGCAGCTTCCGTACTAGCGGATCTACCTACGAGCAGTACTTC. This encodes CASSFRTSGSTYEQYF.

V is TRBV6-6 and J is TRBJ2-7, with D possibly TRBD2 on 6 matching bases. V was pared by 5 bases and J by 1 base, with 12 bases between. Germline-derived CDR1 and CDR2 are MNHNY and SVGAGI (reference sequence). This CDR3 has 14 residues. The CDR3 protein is CASSVSGQSYEQYF. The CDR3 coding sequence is TGTGCCAGCAGTGTCAGCGGGCAGTCCTACGAGCAGTACTTC.

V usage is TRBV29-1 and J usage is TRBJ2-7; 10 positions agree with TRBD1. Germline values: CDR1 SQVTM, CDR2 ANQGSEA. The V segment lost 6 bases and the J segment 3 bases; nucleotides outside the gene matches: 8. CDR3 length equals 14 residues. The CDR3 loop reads CSVSWTGGHYEQYF. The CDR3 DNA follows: TGCAGCGTATCATGGACAGGGGGGCACTACGAGCAGTACTTC.

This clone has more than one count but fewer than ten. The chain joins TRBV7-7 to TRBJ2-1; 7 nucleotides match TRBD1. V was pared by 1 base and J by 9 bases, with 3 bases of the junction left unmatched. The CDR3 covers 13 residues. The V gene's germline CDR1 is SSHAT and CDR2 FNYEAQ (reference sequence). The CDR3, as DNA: TGTGCCAGCAGCTTAGAACGGGACAGTGAGCAGTTCTTC. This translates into CASSLERDSEQFF.

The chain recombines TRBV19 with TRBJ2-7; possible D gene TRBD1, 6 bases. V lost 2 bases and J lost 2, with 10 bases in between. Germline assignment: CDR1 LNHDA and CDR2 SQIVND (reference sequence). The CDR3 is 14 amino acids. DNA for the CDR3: TGTGCCAGTAGTATACAGGGGACGACCTACGAGCAGTACTTC. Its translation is CASSIQGTTYEQYF.

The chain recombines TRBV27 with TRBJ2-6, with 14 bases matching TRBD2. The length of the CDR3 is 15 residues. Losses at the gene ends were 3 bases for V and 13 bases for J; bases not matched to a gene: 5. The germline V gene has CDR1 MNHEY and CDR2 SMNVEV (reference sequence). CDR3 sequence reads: CASSLTSGRATVLTF. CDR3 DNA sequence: TGTGCCAGCAGTTTGACTAGCGGGAGGGCTACGGTCCTGACTTTC.

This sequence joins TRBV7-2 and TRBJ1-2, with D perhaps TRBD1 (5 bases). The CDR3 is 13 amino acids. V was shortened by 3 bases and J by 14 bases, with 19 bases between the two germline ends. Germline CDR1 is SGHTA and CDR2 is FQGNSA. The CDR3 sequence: CASSLDGTAPETF. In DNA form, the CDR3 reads TGTGCCAGCAGCTTGGATGGGACGGCGCCGGAAACCTTC.

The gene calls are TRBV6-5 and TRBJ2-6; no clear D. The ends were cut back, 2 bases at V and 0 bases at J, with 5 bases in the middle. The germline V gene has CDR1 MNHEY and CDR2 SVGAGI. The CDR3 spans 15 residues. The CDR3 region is CASSYARSGANVLTF. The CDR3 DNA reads TGTGCCAGCAGTTACGCCCGCTCTGGGGCCAACGTCCTGACTTTC.

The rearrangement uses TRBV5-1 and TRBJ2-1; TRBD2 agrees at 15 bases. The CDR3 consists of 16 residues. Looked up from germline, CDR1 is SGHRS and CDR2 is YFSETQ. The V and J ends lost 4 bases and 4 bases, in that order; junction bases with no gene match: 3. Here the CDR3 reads CASSPGLAGGYNEQFF. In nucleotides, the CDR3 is TGCGCCAGCAGCCCGGGACTAGCGGGAGGATACAATGAGCAGTTCTTC.

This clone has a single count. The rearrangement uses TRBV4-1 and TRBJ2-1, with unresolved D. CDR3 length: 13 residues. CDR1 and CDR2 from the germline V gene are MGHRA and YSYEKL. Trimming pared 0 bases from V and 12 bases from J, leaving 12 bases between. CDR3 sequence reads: CASSQEGASWQFF. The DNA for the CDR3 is TGCGCCAGCAGCCAAGAAGGAGCCAGTTGGCAGTTCTTC.

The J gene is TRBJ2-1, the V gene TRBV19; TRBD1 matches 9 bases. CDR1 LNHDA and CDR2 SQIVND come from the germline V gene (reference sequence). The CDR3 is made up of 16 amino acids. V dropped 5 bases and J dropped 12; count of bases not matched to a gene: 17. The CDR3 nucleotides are TGTGCCAGTAGTGAACGGGGGACAGGGCAATTGGGATCGCAGTTCTTC. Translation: CASSERGTGQLGSQFF. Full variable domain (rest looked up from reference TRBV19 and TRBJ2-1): DGGITQSPKYLFRKEGQNVTLSCEQNLNHDAMYWYRQDPGQGLRLIYYSQIVNDFQKGDIAEGYSVSREKKESFPLTVTSAQKNPTAFYLCASSERGTGQLGSQFFGPGTRLTVL.

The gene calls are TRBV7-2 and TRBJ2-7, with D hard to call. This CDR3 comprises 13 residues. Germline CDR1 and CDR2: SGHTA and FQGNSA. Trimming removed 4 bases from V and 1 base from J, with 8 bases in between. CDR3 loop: CASSSQRSYEQYF. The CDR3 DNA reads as TGTGCCAGCAGCTCCCAGCGATCCTACGAGCAGTACTTC.

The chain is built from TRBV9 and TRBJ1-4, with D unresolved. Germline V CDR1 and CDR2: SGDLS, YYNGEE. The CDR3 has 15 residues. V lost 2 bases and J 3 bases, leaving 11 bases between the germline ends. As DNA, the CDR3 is TGTGCCAGCAGCGTTAGCTTCTACGCTAATGAAAAACTGTTTTTT. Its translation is CASSVSFYANEKLFF.

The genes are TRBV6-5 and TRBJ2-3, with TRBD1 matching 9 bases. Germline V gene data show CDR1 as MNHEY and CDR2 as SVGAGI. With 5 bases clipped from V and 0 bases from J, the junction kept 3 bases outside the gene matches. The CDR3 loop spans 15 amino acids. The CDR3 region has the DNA TGTGCCAGCAGTAAACAGGGGGCTAGCACAGATACGCAGTATTTT. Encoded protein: CASSKQGASTDTQYF.